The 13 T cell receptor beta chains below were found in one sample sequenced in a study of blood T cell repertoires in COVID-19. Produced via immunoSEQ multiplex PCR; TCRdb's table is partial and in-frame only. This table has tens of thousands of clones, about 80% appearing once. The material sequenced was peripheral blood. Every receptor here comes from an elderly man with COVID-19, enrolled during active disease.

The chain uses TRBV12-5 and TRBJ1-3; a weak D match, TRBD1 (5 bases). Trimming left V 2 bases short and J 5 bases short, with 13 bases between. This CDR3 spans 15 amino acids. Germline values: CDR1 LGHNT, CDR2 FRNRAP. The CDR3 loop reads CASGLYQGSRNTIYF. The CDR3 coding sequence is TGTGCTAGTGGTTTGTATCAGGGAAGTAGAAACACCATATATTTT.

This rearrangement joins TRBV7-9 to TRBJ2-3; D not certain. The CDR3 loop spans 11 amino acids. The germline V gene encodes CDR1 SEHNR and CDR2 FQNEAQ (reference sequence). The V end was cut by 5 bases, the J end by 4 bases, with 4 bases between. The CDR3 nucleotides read TGTGCCAGCAGCCCCGCAGATACGCAGTATTTT. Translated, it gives CASSPADTQYF.

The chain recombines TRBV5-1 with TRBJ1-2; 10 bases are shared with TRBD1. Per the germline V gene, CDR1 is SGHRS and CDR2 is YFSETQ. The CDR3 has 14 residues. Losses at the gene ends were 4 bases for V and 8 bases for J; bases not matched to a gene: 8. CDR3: CASSAGQGVGGYTF. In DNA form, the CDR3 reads TGCGCCAGCAGCGCCGGACAGGGGGTGGGAGGCTACACCTTC.

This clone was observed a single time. CDR3 sequence (DNA): TGTGCCAGCAGCCCGAACCTAAACAGGGATGATCAGCCCCAGCATTTT. The encoded protein is CASSPNLNRDDQPQHF. This rearrangement joins TRBV7-2 to TRBJ1-5; possibly TRBD1 for D (6 bases). V lost 5 bases, J lost 5 bases, and 19 bases lay in between. The CDR3 sequence is 16 residues long. Germline V gene sequence: CDR1 SGHTA, CDR2 FQGNSA.

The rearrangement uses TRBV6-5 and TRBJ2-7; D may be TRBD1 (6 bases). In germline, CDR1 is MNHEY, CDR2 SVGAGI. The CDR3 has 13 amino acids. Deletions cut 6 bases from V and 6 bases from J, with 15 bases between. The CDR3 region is CASRILRDTEQYF. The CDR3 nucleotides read TGTGCCAGCAGGATCCTCCGGGACACCGAGCAGTACTTC.

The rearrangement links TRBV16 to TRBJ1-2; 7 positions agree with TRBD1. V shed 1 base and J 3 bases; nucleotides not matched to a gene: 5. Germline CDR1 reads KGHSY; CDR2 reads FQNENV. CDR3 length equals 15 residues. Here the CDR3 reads CASSQFPDRDYGYTF. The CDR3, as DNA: TGTGCCAGCAGCCAATTCCCTGACAGGGACTATGGCTACACCTTC.

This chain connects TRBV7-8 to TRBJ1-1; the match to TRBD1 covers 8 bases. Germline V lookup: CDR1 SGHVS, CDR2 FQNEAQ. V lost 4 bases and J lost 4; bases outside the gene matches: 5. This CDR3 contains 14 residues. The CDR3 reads CASSSRTGSTEAFF. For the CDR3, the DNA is TGTGCCAGCAGCTCCCGGACAGGGAGCACTGAAGCTTTCTTT.

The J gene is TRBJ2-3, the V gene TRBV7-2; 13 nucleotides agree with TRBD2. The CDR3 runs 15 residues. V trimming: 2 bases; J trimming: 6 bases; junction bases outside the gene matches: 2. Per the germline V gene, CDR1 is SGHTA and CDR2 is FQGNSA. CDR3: CASSLILAGGDTQYF. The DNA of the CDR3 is TGTGCCAGCAGCTTAATACTAGCGGGGGGGGATACGCAGTATTTT.

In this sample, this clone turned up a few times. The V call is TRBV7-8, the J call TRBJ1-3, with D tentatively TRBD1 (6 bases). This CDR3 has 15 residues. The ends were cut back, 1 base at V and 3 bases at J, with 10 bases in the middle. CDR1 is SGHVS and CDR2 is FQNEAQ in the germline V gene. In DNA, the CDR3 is TGTGCCAGCAGCTTAGTTTCCAGGGGTGGAAACACCATATATTTT. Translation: CASSLVSRGGNTIYF.

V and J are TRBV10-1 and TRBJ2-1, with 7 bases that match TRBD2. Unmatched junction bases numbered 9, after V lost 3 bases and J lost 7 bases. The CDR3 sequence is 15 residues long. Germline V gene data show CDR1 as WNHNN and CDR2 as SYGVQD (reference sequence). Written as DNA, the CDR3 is TGCGCCAGCAGTGATGGCGGGAGAAACTTGAATGAGCAGTTCTTC. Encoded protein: CASSDGGRNLNEQFF.

CDR3 DNA: TGTGCCAGCAGCTTGGCAGGGGTCAATCAGCCCCAGCATTTT. It translates to CASSLAGVNQPQHF. The gene calls are TRBV5-6 and TRBJ1-5; a possible D gene is TRBD1 (6 bases). This CDR3 is built from 14 residues. Looked up from germline, CDR1 is SGHDT and CDR2 is YYEEEE. The germline V and J ends were trimmed by 0 bases and 3 bases, with 7 bases remaining between them.

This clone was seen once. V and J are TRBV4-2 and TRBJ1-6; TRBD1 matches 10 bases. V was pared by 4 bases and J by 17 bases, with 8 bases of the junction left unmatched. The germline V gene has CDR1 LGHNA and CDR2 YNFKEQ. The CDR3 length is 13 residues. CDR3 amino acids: CASSRKSGTGVHF. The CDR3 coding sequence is TGTGCCAGCAGCCGCAAATCCGGGACAGGGGTCCACTTT.

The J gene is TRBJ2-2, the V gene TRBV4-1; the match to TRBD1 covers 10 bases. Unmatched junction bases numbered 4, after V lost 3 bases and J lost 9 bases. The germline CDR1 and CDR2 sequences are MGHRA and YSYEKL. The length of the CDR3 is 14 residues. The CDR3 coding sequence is TGCGCCAGCAGCCAGGGACAGGGGTTACGGGAGCTGTTTTTT. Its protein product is CASSQGQGLRELFF.